The clone carrying this TCR beta chain showed up just once. Sequencing was performed with immunoSEQ multiplex PCR; in TCRdb, only in-frame clones are kept and a portion is missing. The top ten hold 15% to 20% of the sample, which has roughly 99,000 clones, 70% to 80% seen once. This CDR3 has 12 amino acids. V shed 8 bases, J shed 8 bases, and the junction held 8 bases outside the gene matches. Looked up from germline, CDR1 is SQVTM and CDR2 is ANQGSEA. These data belong to a study of blood T cell repertoires in COVID-19. Looking at the study overall: T cells, B-cell-depleted T cells, or PBMCs supplied cDNA or gDNA.

The rearrangement uses TRBV29-1 and TRBJ2-1; 8 bases align to TRBD2. The sample comprised peripheral blood. The source is a woman of 80 years or more with active or convalescent COVID-19. DNA of the CDR3: TGCAGCTTTTCGGGAGGGGGGGATGAGCAGTTCTTC. It is translated as CSFSGGGDEQFF.